This entry lists 8 T cell receptor beta chains sequenced from one sample in a study of shared clonotypes between healthy human individuals. Produced via immunoSEQ multiplex PCR; TCRdb's table is partial and in-frame only. This sample has fewer than 550,000 clones, with roughly 85% found just once. Sequences were obtained from PBMCs. These receptor sequences come from a woman in her forties in good health. Some clones in this sample may be carry-over from other donors' samples.

This clone was observed a few times. V usage is TRBV7-2 and J usage is TRBJ2-2; D ambiguous. CDR3 length: 14 amino acids. In germline, CDR1 is SGHTA, CDR2 FQGNSA. The V end was cut by 5 bases, the J end by 0 bases, with 7 bases between. CDR3 residues: CASSLPPNTGELFF. CDR3 DNA sequence: TGTGCCAGCAGCCTTCCTCCGAACACCGGGGAGCTGTTTTTT.

The rearrangement links TRBV27 to TRBJ1-2; 8 nucleotides align to TRBD1. The CDR3 totals 15 residues. Germline trimming cut 5 bases from V and 0 bases from J; bases unmatched to any gene: 5. Germline V gives CDR1 MNHEY, CDR2 SMNVEV (reference sequence). The CDR3 is CASSGQGFPNYGYTF. CDR3 DNA: TGTGCCAGCAGTGGACAGGGCTTTCCTAACTATGGCTACACCTTC.

The V gene is TRBV27, the J gene TRBJ2-1; 12 nucleotides line up with TRBD2. V was pared by 5 bases and J by 9 bases, with 20 bases of the junction left unmatched. The CDR3 has 19 residues. Germline values: CDR1 MNHEY, CDR2 SMNVEV (reference sequence). The CDR3, as DNA: TGTGCCAGCAGTCCCATGGGCAGGGGGTCACTAGCGGGAGGATCTGAGCAGTTCTTC. This encodes CASSPMGRGSLAGGSEQFF.

J is TRBJ1-2 and V is TRBV27; 7 positions match TRBD1. The germline V gene has CDR1 MNHEY and CDR2 SMNVEV (reference sequence). With 7 bases clipped from V and 8 bases from J, the junction kept 10 bases outside the gene matches. The CDR3 has 13 amino acids. The CDR3 bases are TGTGCCAGCAACCCGACAGGGACGGGCGGCTACACCTTC. As protein: CASNPTGTGGYTF.

The sample holds one count of this clone. The genes are TRBV18 and TRBJ2-3, with D maybe TRBD2 (7 bases). CDR3 length: 17 amino acids. V lost 6 bases and J 5 bases, leaving 24 bases between the germline ends. Germline CDR1 reads KGHSH; CDR2 reads LQKENI. The CDR3 bases are TGTGCCAGCTCCCTGAGCCAGCCTAGCGGAGGGGGAGATACGCAGTATTTT. Its translation is CASSLSQPSGGGDTQYF.

The chain is built from TRBV6-5 and TRBJ1-1; D might be TRBD1 (5 bases). The length of the CDR3 is 14 residues. Germline CDR1 reads MNHEY; CDR2 reads SVGAGI. V lost 0 bases and J lost 7, with 12 bases in between. CDR3: CASSYSRGPGEAFF. The CDR3 region has the DNA TGTGCCAGCAGTTACTCGAGGGGCCCCGGTGAAGCTTTCTTT.

The rearrangement joins TRBV11-2 to TRBJ2-1; TRBD1 might be the D (6 bases). The V end was cut by 5 bases, the J end by 8 bases, with 22 bases between. CDR3 length equals 16 residues. CDR1 SGHAT and CDR2 FQNNGV come from the germline V gene. CDR3 residues: CASSSIRQGIIDEQFF. CDR3 in DNA: TGTGCCAGCAGCAGCATTAGGCAGGGGATTATCGATGAGCAGTTCTTC.

The CDR3 loop reads CASSQEETSATDTQYF. Written as DNA, the CDR3 is TGTGCCAGCAGCCAAGAGGAGACTAGCGCCACAGATACGCAGTATTTT. The rearrangement uses TRBV4-2 and TRBJ2-3, with TRBD2 identical over 8 bases. CDR1 is LGHNA and CDR2 is YNFKEQ in the germline V gene. This CDR3 comprises 16 residues. V lost 0 bases to trimming and J lost 2 bases; unmatched junction nucleotides: 4.